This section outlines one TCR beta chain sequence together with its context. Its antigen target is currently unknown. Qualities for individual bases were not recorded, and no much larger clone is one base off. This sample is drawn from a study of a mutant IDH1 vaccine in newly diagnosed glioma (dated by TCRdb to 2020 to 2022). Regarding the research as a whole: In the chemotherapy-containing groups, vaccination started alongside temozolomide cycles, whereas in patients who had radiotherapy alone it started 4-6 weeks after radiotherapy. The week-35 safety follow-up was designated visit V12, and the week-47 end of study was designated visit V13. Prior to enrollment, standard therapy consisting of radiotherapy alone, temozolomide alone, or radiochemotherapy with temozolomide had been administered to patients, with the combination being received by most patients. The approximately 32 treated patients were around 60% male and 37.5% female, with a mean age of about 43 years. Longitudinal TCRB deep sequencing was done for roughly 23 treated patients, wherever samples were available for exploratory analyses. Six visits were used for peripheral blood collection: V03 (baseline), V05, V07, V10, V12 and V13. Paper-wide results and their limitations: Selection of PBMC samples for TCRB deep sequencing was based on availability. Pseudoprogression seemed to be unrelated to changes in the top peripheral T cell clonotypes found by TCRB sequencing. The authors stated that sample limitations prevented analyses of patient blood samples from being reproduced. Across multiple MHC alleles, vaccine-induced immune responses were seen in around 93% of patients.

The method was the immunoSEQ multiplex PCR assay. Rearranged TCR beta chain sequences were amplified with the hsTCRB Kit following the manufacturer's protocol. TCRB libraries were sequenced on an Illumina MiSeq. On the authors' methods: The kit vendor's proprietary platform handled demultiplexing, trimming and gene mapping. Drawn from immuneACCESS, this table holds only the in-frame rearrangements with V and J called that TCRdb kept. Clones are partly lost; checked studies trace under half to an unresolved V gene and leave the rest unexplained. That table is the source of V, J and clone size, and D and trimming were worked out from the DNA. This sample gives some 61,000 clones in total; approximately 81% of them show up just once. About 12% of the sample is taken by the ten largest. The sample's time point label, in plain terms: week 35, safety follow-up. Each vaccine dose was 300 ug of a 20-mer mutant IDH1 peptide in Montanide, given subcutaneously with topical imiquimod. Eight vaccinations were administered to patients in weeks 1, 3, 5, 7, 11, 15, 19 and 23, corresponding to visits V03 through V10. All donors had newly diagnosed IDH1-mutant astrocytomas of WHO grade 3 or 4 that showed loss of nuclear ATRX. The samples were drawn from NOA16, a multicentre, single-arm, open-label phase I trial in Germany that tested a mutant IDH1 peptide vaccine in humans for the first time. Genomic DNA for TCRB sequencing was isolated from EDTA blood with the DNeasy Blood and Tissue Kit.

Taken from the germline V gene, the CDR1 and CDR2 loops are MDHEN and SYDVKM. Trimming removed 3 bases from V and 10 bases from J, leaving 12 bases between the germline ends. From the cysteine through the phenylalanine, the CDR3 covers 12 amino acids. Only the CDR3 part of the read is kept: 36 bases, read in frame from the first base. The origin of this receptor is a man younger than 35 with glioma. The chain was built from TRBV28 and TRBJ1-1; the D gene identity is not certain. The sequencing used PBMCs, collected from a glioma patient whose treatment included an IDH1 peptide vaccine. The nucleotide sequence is TGTGCCAGCAGTTTGCCTACCAAGAGAGCTTTCTTT. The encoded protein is CASSLPTKRAFF.